This T cell receptor beta chain is drawn from a study of OX40 agonist ivuxolimab in advanced cancers. The table came from immunoSEQ multiplex PCR; TCRdb's copy has only in-frame clones and leaves some out. The table has some 50,000 clones, about 88% seen once. In regard to this clone: Its antigen is not known.

Systemic immunosuppression or autoimmune disease history was grounds to exclude patients. Study-wide points: Nonresponders, in some cases, also had low normalized T-cell clonal expansion.

The sample in question was CD4+ or CD8+ T cells sorted from blood, obtained in a trial of the OX40 agonist ivuxolimab. The clonotype originates from an adult with an advanced solid tumor such as melanoma, head and neck, liver or kidney cancer.

The CDR3 loop reads CASRASGRVTGELFF. The DNA for the CDR3 is TGTGCCAGCAGGGCTAGCGGGAGGGTGACCGGGGAGCTGTTTTTT. The chain is built from TRBV2 and TRBJ2-2; TRBD2 matches 12 bases. CDR1 SNHLY and CDR2 FYNNEI come from the germline V gene. The V gene end was trimmed by 6 bases and the J gene end by 5 bases; junction bases not matched to a gene: 4. The length of the CDR3 is 15 residues.